Listed below are T cell receptor beta chains from one sample, sequenced in a study of control samples from healthy donors and cancer patients. Produced via immunoSEQ multiplex PCR; TCRdb's table is partial and in-frame only. The sample shows over 150,000 clones, more than 85% of them seen only once. Sequences were obtained from blood. Receptor source: a woman in her thirties or forties in good health. Each CDR3 is given with its conserved first and last residue. The D gene is left open where the match is weak. Where a row states a size, it is once, few, many or the class of an expanded clone; other rows omit it.

J,D,size,V,CDR3,DNA
TRBJ1-5,TRBD1,-,TRBV10-3,CAISGGQGLNQPQHF,TGTGCCATCAGTGGCGGACAGGGCCTCAATCAGCCCCAGCATTTT
TRBJ2-2,-,-,TRBV5-4,CASRTVQNTGELFF,TGTGCCAGCCGGACAGTCCAGAACACCGGGGAGCTGTTTTTT
TRBJ1-3,-,-,TRBV6-5,CASSSQTEGLGNTIYF,TGTGCCAGCAGTTCCCAAACTGAGGGACTGGGAAACACCATATATTTT
TRBJ1-2,-,-,TRBV5-4,CASSLDPTGGNYGYTF,TGTGCCAGCAGCTTGGACCCCACGGGGGGAAACTATGGCTACACCTTC
TRBJ2-3,-,-,TRBV5-8,CASSLRGDTQYF,TGTGCCAGCAGCTTACGGGGAGATACGCAGTATTTT
TRBJ1-2,-,-,TRBV2,CASSEVANYGYTF,TGTGCCAGCAGTGAAGTAGCTAACTATGGCTACACCTTC
TRBJ1-4,TRBD1,-,TRBV18,CASSPSGTGREKLFF,TGTGCCAGCTCACCCTCCGGGACAGGGAGAGAAAAACTGTTTTTT
TRBJ1-5,TRBD1,once,TRBV19,CASSPATGKSQPQHF,TGTGCCAGTAGTCCCGCGACAGGGAAGAGTCAGCCCCAGCATTTT
TRBJ1-5,-,-,TRBV27,CASSLFTSNQPQHF,TGTGCCAGCAGTTTATTTACTAGCAATCAGCCCCAGCATTTT
TRBJ1-1,-,once,TRBV5-1,CASSPGAVNTEAFF,TGCGCCAGCAGCCCCGGAGCGGTAAACACTGAAGCTTTCTTT
TRBJ2-7,-,few,TRBV27,CASSGGTHYEQYF,TGTGCCAGCAGTGGAGGGACTCACTACGAGCAGTACTTC
TRBJ1-1,-,-,TRBV27,CASRDRSLNTEAFF,TGTGCCAGCCGCGATCGCAGTCTGAACACTGAAGCTTTCTTT
TRBJ1-1,TRBD1,-,TRBV19,CASRPHSGQGDTEAFF,TGTGCCAGCCGCCCCCACTCGGGACAGGGGGACACTGAAGCTTTCTTT
TRBJ2-2,-,once,TRBV6-5,CASSFSQGSRRELFF,TGTGCCAGCAGTTTTAGTCAGGGTTCCCGTAGGGAGCTGTTTTTT
TRBJ2-2,TRBD2,-,TRBV11-2,CASSHPGGGAGELFF,TGTGCCAGCAGCCATCCGGGCGGGGGAGCCGGGGAGCTGTTTTTT
TRBJ2-7,-,-,TRBV29-1,CSVDLGRGIRGEQYF,TGCAGCGTTGACCTGGGACGGGGCATACGGGGCGAGCAGTACTTC
TRBJ1-5,-,-,TRBV7-9,CASSLMAGSDQPQHF,TGTGCCAGCAGCTTAATGGCAGGGAGCGATCAGCCCCAGCATTTT
TRBJ1-4,-,-,TRBV15,CATSPTPPREAGEKLFF,TGTGCCACCAGCCCCACCCCCCCCAGGGAGGCGGGTGAAAAACTGTTTTTT
TRBJ2-7,TRBD1,-,TRBV5-1,CASSLTSGTGYYEQYF,TGCGCCAGCAGCTTGACCTCCGGGACAGGGTACTACGAGCAGTACTTC
TRBJ1-2,TRBD1,-,TRBV14,CASRDTGDYGYTF,TGTGCCAGCAGGGATACAGGGGACTATGGCTACACCTTC
TRBJ2-7,-,-,TRBV3-1/TRBV3-2,CASSREGSYEQYF,TGTGCCAGCAGCCGAGAGGGAAGCTACGAGCAGTACTTC
TRBJ1-5,-,few,TRBV6-2/TRBV6-3,CASSSPREINQPQHF,TGTGCCAGCAGTTCCCCGAGAGAGATCAATCAGCCCCAGCATTTT
TRBJ2-5,-,-,TRBV3-1/TRBV3-2,CASSHLSDRKETQYF,TGTGCCAGCAGCCATCTGTCGGATAGGAAAGAGACCCAGTACTTC
TRBJ1-5,-,-,TRBV7-9,CASSNLGQPQHF,TGTGCCAGCAGCAACTTAGGTCAGCCCCAGCATTTT
TRBJ2-5,-,-,TRBV5-1,CASSLYGPATQYF,TGCGCCAGCAGCTTGTACGGGCCGGCGACCCAGTACTTC
TRBJ1-2,-,-,TRBV29-1,CSVERAYGYTF,TGCAGCGTTGAGAGGGCATATGGCTACACCTTC
TRBJ2-7,-,-,TRBV7-2,CASKGLHFSYEQYF,TGTGCCAGCAAAGGACTTCACTTCTCCTACGAGCAGTACTTC
TRBJ1-1,-,-,TRBV6-6,CASSSRENTEAFF,TGTGCCAGCAGTTCCCGTGAGAACACTGAAGCTTTCTTT
TRBJ2-3,-,few,TRBV19,CASSMWSDPSTDTQYF,TGTGCCAGTAGTATGTGGAGTGATCCTAGCACAGATACGCAGTATTTT
TRBJ2-5,TRBD2,-,TRBV24-1,CATSDFSWGLAGGYGTQYF,TGTGCCACCAGTGATTTTAGTTGGGGACTAGCGGGGGGGTATGGGACCCAGTACTTC
TRBJ1-1,-,few,TRBV4-2,CASSQDLENTEAFF,TGTGCCAGCAGCCAAGATCTGGAGAACACTGAAGCTTTCTTT
TRBJ1-1,-,-,TRBV9,CASSSGVATEAFF,TGTGCCAGCAGCTCGGGAGTGGCCACTGAAGCTTTCTTT
TRBJ1-1,-,-,TRBV19,CATRQVPIANTEAFF,TGTGCCACACGACAAGTTCCCATAGCGAACACTGAAGCTTTCTTT
TRBJ1-3,TRBD1,-,TRBV6-5,CASTFRGQSGNTIYF,TGTGCCAGCACCTTCAGGGGGCAGTCAGGAAACACCATATATTTT
TRBJ1-1,-,-,TRBV27,CASSLDPRTEAFF,TGTGCCAGCAGTTTAGACCCGAGAACTGAAGCTTTCTTT
TRBJ1-2,-,-,TRBV7-5,CVRSLTQGANYGYTF,TGTGTCAGAAGTTTAACCCAGGGGGCGAACTATGGCTACACCTTC
TRBJ1-1,TRBD1,-,TRBV10-3,CAISESGLGGQVDFF,TGTGCCATCAGTGAGTCGGGTCTTGGGGGACAGGTGGATTTCTTT
TRBJ1-1,-,-,TRBV25-1,CASSRTVGNTEAFF,TGTGCCAGCAGCCGGACGGTGGGGAACACTGAAGCTTTCTTT
TRBJ2-1,-,-,TRBV7-3,CASSLTAANEQFF,TGTGCCAGCAGCTTAACAGCGGCTAATGAGCAGTTCTTC
TRBJ1-2,-,-,TRBV21-1,CASSATQGAPGYTF,TGTGCCAGCAGCGCTACTCAGGGGGCTCCGGGCTACACCTTC